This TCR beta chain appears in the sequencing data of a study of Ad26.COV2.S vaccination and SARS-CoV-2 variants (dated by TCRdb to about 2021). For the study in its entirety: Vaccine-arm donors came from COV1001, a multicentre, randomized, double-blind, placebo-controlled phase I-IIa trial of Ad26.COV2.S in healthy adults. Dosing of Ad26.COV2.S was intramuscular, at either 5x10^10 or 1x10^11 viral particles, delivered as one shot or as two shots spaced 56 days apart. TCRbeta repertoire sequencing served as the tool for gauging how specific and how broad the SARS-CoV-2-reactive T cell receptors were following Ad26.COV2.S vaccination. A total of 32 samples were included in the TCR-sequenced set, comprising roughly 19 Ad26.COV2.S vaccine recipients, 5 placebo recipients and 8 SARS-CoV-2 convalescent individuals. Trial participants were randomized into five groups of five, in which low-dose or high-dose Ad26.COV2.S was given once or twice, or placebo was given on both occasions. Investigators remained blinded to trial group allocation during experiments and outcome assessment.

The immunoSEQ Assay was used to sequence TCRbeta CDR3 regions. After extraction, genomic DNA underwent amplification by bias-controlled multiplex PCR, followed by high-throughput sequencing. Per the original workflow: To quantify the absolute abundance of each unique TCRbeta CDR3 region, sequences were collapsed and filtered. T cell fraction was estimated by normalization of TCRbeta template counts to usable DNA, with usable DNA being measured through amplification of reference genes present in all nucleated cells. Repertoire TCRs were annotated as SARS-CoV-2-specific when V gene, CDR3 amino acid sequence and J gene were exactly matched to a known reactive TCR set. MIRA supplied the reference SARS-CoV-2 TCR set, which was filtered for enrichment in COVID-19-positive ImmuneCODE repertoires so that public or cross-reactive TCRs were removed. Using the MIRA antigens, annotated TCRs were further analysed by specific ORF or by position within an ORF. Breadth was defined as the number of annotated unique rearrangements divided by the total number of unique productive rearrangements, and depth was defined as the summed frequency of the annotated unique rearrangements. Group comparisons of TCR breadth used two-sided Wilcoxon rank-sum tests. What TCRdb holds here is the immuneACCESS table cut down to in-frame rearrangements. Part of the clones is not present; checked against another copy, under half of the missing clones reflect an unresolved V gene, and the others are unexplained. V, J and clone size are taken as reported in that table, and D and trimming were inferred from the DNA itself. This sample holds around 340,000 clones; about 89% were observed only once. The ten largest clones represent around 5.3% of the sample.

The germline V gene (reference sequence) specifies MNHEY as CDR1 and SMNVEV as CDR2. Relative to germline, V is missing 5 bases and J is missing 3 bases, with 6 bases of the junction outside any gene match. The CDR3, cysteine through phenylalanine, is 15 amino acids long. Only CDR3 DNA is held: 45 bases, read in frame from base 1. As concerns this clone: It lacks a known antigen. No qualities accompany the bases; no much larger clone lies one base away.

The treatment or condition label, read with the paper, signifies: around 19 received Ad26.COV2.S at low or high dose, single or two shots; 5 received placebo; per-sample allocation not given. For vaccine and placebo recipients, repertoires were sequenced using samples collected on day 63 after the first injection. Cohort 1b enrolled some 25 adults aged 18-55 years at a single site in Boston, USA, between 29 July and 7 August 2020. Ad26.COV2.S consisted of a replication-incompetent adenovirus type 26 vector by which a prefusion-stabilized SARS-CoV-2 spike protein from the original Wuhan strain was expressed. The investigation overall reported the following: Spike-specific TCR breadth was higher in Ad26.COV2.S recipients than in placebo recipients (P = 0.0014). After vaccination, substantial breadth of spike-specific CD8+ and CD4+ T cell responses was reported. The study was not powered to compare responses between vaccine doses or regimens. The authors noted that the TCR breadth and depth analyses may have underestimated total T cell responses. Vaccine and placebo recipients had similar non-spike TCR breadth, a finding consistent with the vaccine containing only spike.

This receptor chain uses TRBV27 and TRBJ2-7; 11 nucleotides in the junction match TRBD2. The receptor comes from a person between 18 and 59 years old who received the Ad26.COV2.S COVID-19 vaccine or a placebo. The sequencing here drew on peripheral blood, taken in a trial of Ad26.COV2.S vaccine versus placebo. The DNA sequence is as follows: TGTGCCAGCAGTGCCACCGGGACTAGCGGCTACGAGCAGTACTTC. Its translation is CASSATGTSGYEQYF.